This TCR beta chain originates from a study of radiotherapy plus CTLA-4 blockade in lung cancer. As regards this clone: The antigen is undetermined.

Assay: immunoSEQ multiplex PCR; the TCRdb copy retains only in-frame clones and omits some. The sample has about 66,000 clones; around 83% are singletons. Study observations and caveats: In blood, TCR clones derived from the tumor expanded after radiotherapy plus ipilimumab.

Sample: peripheral blood, taken from a patient treated with radiotherapy plus ipilimumab. This clonotype was obtained from a human donor with non-small cell lung cancer who had a partial response to radiotherapy plus ipilimumab.

For the CDR3, the DNA is TGTGCCAGCTCACATCCCCAGGGTCGTGGTAGGCATTTT. Translation: CASSHPQGRGRHF. This sequence joins TRBV18 and TRBJ1-5, with D maybe TRBD1 (5 bases). Deletions cut 4 bases from V and 15 bases from J, with 19 bases between. The CDR3 totals 13 residues. Germline lookup yields CDR1 KGHSH and CDR2 LQKENI.